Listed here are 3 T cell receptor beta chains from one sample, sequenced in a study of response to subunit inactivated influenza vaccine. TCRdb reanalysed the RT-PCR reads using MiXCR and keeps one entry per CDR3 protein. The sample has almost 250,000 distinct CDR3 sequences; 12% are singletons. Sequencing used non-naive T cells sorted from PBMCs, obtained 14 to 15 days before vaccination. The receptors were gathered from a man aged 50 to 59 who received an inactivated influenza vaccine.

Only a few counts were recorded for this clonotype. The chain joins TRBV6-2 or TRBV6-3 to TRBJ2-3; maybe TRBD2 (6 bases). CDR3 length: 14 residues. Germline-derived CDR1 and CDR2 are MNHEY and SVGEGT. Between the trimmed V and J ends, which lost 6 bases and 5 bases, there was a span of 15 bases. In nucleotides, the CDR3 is TGTGCCAGCAGCTCGGGGGACCCTGGAGATACGCAGTATTTT. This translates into CASSSGDPGDTQYF.

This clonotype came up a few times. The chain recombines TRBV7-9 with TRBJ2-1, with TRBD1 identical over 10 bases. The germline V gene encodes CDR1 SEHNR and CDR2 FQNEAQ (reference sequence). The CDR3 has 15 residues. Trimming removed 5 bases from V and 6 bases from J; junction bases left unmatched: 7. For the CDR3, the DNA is TGTGCCAGCAGCCCGACAGGGGGCTCCAGCAATGAGCAGTTCTTC. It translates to CASSPTGGSSNEQFF.

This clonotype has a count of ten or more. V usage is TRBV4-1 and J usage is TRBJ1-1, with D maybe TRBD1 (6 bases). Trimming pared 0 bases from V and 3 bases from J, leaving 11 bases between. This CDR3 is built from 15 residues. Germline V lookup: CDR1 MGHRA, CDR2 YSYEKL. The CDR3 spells CASSQEPGAYTEAFF. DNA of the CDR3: TGCGCCAGCAGCCAAGAACCAGGGGCCTACACTGAAGCTTTCTTT.